The subject of this entry is one T cell receptor beta chain. The clone's antigen remains unknown. Per-base qualities were not stored, and no clone one base away is much larger. Trimming removed 5 bases from V and 5 bases from J, leaving 22 bases between the germline ends. CDR3 length: 17 amino acids, cysteine to phenylalanine. Of the read, only the CDR3 DNA is kept; its 51 bases are in frame from base 1. CDR1 and CDR2 are drawn from the germline V gene (reference sequence): LNHDA, SQIVND. Donors were healthy HIV-negative adults with no recently reported acute infections or vaccinations. Only Caucasian adults living in Nashville, Tennessee, USA were represented among the donors. CD4+ T cells were enriched by magnetic negative selection; naive cells were then positively selected on CD45RA, and the negative fraction formed the memory subset. Blood was collected by leukapheresis, and PBMCs were isolated by Ficoll-Histopaque density gradient centrifugation and then cryopreserved in liquid nitrogen vapor phase. Analytical flow cytometry was used to check the purity and quantity of every magnetically sorted T cell population. From each sorted fraction, genomic DNA was isolated and quantified by UV absorbance on a Nanodrop 2000c.

This sample stems from a study of shared clonotypes between healthy human individuals (dated by TCRdb to 2020 to 2022). A note on the overall study: The cohort included three men and a couple of women between 18 and 49 years of age. For each donor, CD4 naive and CD4 memory were each given three plates, CD8 naive was given two plates, and CD8 memory was given one plate. Blood TCR repertoires of about five healthy adults were deeply sequenced to estimate repertoire size and the extent of clonotype sharing between individuals. To increase sequencing depth and limit assay-specific biases, TCR repertoire library preparation and sequencing were carried out by different laboratories using diverse techniques. Each donor's leukapheresis produced roughly between roughly 0.94 and 9.5 billion PBMCs. Study-level results and caveats: Based on pairwise subsampling, the degree of clonotype sharing among donors was expected to be affected by sequencing depth. Across a handful of donors, roughly 5% of naive CD4, over 3% of naive CD8, about 2% of memory CD4, and under 0.45% of memory CD8 clonotypes were shared. The small number of donors limited the genetic and exposure-history diversity represented. Sampling was restricted to blood, and TCR repertoires in tissue are likely to differ from TCR repertoires in blood. Estimated clonotype richness was generally larger for naive than for memory subsets. Even with the large sequencing depth, rarefaction of the sorted-subset datasets indicated that sequencing was incomplete. Clonotypes shared by all four sorted-subset donors showed higher generation probabilities than non-shared clonotypes.

TCR CDR3 regions were amplified from genomic DNA by multiplex PCR using the deep immunoSEQ assay. Extracted genomic DNA from each cell subset was spread evenly across all wells of several immunoSEQ 96-well plates, with each plate serving as a replicate. For sorted subsets, each replicate PCR was loaded with about 0.2 ug genomic DNA, equivalent to some 27,000 T cell genomes. The purified libraries were quantified using a Qubit 3.0 fluorometer, sized with a Bioanalyzer 2100, and then quantified again using the KAPA Library Quantification kit. Every immunoSEQ 96-well plate was sequenced on a dedicated single-read 150-cycle Illumina NextSeq 550 flow cell. The original pipeline was this. Because only junctional sequences without quality scores were contained in the immunoSEQ output, filtering matching that applied to full-length reads could not be performed. Sequences were annotated with PyIR, a Python wrapper for IgBLAST v1.9, and V/J genes and CDR3 were assigned using IMGT germline references. Reads were removed for weak V/J assignments (E-value above 1e-6), missing CDR3, stop codons, out-of-frame junctions, or ambiguous translated residues. A V3J clonotype was defined by an identical inferred V gene, J gene, and CDR3 amino acid sequence. To compute the percentage overlap between repertoires, the number of shared unique clonotypes was divided by the size of the smaller repertoire. RTK rarefaction, the Chao1 estimator, and Recon v2.1 estimates of unobserved clonotypes were used to assess repertoire richness. For all TCRbeta clonotypes obtained by the gDNA method from four donors, generation probabilities were computed with OLGA. The table was pulled from immuneACCESS by TCRdb, which kept in-frame rearrangements only. Such tables lose some clones; where checked, under half of the loss comes from unresolved V genes, and the rest has no known cause. V, J and clone size derive from that table, while D and trimming were established from the DNA sequence. Here the sample has approximately 640,000 clones; roughly 70% occur a single time. The ten largest account for around 2% of the sample.

The V and J genes are TRBV19 and TRBJ1-5, with a weak D call of TRBD1 (5 bases match). Sequenced sample: memory CD4+ T cells sorted from blood. The cell subset or site label on this specimen signifies: CD45RA-negative fraction. The source of this sequence is a young woman in good health. The sequenced DNA is TGTGCCAGTAGTGCACTCCGCGCCGGGACGTCGCATCAGCCCCAGCATTTT. Translated, it reads CASSALRAGTSHQPQHF.